A selection of T cell receptor beta chains follows, all from one sample in a study of T cell changes during pregnancy in multiple sclerosis. Data came from immunoSEQ multiplex PCR; TCRdb stores just in-frame clones and leaves some out. The sample consists of roughly 90,000 clones, 90% to 95% of them appearing once. Specimen: peripheral blood, collected in the third trimester of pregnancy. The receptors here all came from a female donor with multiple sclerosis, enrolled in a pregnancy study. CDR3s leave out the opening cysteine and the closing phenylalanine or tryptophan. The order of the fields is J gene, V gene, CDR3 protein.

>TRBJ1-2|TRBV7-2
ASSSSPVGATYGYT
>TRBJ1-5|TRBV19
ASSIVQINQPQH
>TRBJ2-2|TRBV9
ASSAYDASGGGELF
>TRBJ1-2|TRBV28
ASSVQGWGYT
>TRBJ1-5|TRBV5-4
ASSLYGQGYQPQH
>TRBJ1-1|TRBV19
ASNSGTGGTEAF
>TRBJ1-1|TRBV9
ASSASSDRVNTEAF
>TRBJ2-2|TRBV6-6
ASIRGGEPGELF
>TRBJ2-5|TRBV29-1
SGVTGEAGETQY
>TRBJ2-7|TRBV5-4
ASSLEGGRAGEQY
>TRBJ1-5|TRBV18
ASSPGRAHQPQH
>TRBJ2-3|TRBV7-8
ASSPRTRLTDTQY
>TRBJ2-6|TRBV19
ASSIAGMSGANVLT
>TRBJ2-7|TRBV7-8
ASSLLASGGPKYEQY
>TRBJ1-1|TRBV2
ASSDEGNTEAF
>TRBJ2-7|TRBV11-2
ASSPRTGRNEQY
>TRBJ2-1|TRBV4-2
ASSQASGVNEQF
>TRBJ2-1|TRBV29-1
SVDHWASGDEQF
>TRBJ1-5|TRBV11-2
ASSFRDSQPQH
>TRBJ2-1|TRBV19
ASSMRSGIQEF
>TRBJ1-1|TRBV4-2
ASSHGQGGSTEAF
>TRBJ1-2|TRBV28
ASRPPQGIYGYT
>TRBJ1-1|TRBV29-1
SVEDTGTGRTF
>TRBJ2-5|TRBV19
ASSTQTGGAGETQY
>TRBJ2-7|TRBV20-1
SARGAGEQY
>TRBJ1-1|TRBV7-9
ASESRGSTEAF
>TRBJ2-2|TRBV5-6
ASSAAYSGELF
>TRBJ2-5|TRBV11-3
ASSRGQGLTQY
>TRBJ1-1|TRBV4-1
ASSPVQGTEAF